The present T cell receptor beta chain was sequenced within a study of T cell responses to AZD1222 COVID-19 vaccine. General study points: Once two AZD1222 doses were given, Spike-specific TCR breadth and depth went up. Just a handful of AZD1222 recipients tested seropositive at baseline. Repertoire sampling was restricted to post-peak T cell response timepoints. Donors were largely white British and mainly female; clonal diversity was possibly underestimated.

Using immunoSEQ multiplex PCR, the repertoire was profiled, and TCRdb retains in-frame clones only, with some absent. Of 140,000 to 150,000 clones listed, more than 85% are singletons. For this clone: The antigen is undetermined.

Sequencing was performed on peripheral blood, taken on day 0 of AZD1222 vaccination. This TCR was sampled from an adult in good health.

CDR3 residues: CSVRSRNYGYTF. CDR3 nucleotides: TGCAGCGTTAGGTCTAGGAACTATGGCTACACCTTC. The chain uses TRBV29-1 and TRBJ1-2, with no clear D. The CDR3 runs 12 residues. Germline CDR1 SQVTM, CDR2 ANQGSEA. Trimming took off 5 bases at V and 2 bases at J, with 9 bases between the two ends. Filled out from reference TRBV29-1 and TRBJ1-2, the complete variable domain reads SAVISQKPSRDICQRGTSLTIQCQVDSQVTMMFWYRQQPGQSLTLIATANQGSEATYESGFVIDKFPISRPNLTFSTLTVSNMSPEDSSIYLCSVRSRNYGYTFGSGTRLTVV.